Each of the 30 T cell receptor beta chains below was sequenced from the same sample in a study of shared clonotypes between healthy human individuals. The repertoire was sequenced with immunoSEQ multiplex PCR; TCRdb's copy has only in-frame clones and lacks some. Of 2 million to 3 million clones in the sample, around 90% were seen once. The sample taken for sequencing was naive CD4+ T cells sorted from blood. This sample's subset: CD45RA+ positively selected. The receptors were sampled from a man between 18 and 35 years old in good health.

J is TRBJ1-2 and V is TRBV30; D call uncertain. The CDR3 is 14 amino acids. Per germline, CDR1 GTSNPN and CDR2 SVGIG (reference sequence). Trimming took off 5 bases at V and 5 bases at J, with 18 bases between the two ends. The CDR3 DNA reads TGTGCCTGGGATCTGAAGGATCTAAGATATGGCTACACCTTC. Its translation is CAWDLKDLRYGYTF.

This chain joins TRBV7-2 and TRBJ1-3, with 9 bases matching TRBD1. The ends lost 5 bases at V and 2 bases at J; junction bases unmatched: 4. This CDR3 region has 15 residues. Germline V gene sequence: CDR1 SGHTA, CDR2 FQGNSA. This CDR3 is CASSPGQGPGNTIYF. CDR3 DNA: TGTGCCAGCAGCCCGGGACAGGGACCTGGAAACACCATATATTTT.

The CDR3 DNA is TGTGCCAGCTCCCCGGCCCATATAGGTGAAGCTTTCTTT. Translated: CASSPAHIGEAFF. The chain recombines TRBV18 with TRBJ1-1; D gene unclear. V was clipped by 6 bases and J by 7 bases, with 15 bases between them. This CDR3 spans 13 amino acids. The germline CDR1 and CDR2 sequences are KGHSH and LQKENI.

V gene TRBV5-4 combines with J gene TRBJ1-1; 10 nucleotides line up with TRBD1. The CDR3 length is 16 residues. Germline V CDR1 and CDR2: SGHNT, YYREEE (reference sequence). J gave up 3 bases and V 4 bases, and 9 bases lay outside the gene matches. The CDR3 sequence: CASSPTLDRGHTEAFF. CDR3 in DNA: TGTGCCAGCAGCCCAACTCTCGACAGGGGGCACACTGAAGCTTTCTTT. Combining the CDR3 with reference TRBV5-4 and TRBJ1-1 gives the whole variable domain ETGVTQSPTHLIKTRGQQVTLRCSSQSGHNTVSWYQQALGQGPQFIFQYYREEENGRGNFPPRFSGLQFPNYSSELNVNALELDDSALYLCASSPTLDRGHTEAFFGQGTRLTVV.

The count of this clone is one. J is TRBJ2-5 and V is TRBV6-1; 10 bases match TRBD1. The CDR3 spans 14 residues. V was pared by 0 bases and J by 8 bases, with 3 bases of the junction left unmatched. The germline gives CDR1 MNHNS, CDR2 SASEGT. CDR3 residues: CASSEADRGRTQYF. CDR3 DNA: TGTGCCAGCAGTGAAGCAGACAGGGGGCGAACCCAGTACTTC.

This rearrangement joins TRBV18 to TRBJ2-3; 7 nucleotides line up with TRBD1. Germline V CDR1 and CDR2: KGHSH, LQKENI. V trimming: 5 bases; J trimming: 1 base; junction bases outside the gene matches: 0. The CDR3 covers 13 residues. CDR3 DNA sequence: TGTGCCAGCTCAGGGACAGGCACAGATACGCAGTATTTT. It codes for CASSGTGTDTQYF.

CDR3 DNA: TGTGCCAGCAGCCCGTCACAAGGCAGGGAGACCCAGTACTTC. Translated, it gives CASSPSQGRETQYF. The rearrangement joins TRBV5-4 to TRBJ2-5, with no clear D. Trimming stripped 4 bases from V and 5 bases from J, with 15 bases between. This CDR3 is built from 14 residues. Germline V gives CDR1 SGHNT, CDR2 YYREEE (reference sequence).

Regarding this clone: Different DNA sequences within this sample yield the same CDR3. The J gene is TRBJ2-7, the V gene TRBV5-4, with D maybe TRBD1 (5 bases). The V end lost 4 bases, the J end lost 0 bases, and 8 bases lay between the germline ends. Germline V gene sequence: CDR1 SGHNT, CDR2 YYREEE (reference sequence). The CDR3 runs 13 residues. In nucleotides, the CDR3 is TGTGCCAGCAGCCTGGGGCGCTCCTACGAGCAGTACTTC. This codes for CASSLGRSYEQYF.

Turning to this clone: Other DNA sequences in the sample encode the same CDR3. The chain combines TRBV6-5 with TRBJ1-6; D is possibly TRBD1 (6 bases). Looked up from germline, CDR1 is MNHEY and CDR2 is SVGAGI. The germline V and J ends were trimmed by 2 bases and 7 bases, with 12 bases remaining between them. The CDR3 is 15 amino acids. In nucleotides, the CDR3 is TGTGCCAGCAGTTACGACAGGTTGGGAAATTCACCCCTCCACTTT. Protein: CASSYDRLGNSPLHF.

CDR3 DNA sequence: TGTGCCAGTAGTGCGGACAGGGGGCACGAGCAGTACTTC. This sequence encodes CASSADRGHEQYF. The chain recombines TRBV19 with TRBJ2-7; 11 nucleotides align to TRBD1. The V gene's germline CDR1 is LNHDA and CDR2 SQIVND (reference sequence). CDR3 length equals 13 residues. Trimming took 5 bases from V and 5 from J; bases not matched to a gene: 2.

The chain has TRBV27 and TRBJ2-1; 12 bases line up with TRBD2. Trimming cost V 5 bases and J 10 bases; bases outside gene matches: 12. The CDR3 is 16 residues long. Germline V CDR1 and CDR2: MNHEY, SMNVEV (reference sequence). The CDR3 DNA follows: TGTGCCAGCAGTCGAACCGGACTAGCGGGGTACCGGGAGCAGTTCTTC. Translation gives CASSRTGLAGYREQFF.

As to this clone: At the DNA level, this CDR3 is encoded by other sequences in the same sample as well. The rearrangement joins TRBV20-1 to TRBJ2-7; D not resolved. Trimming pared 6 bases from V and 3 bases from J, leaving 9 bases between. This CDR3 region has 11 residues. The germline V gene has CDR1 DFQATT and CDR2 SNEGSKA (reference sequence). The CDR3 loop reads CSAKGVYEQYF. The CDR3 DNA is TGCAGTGCGAAAGGAGTCTACGAGCAGTACTTC.

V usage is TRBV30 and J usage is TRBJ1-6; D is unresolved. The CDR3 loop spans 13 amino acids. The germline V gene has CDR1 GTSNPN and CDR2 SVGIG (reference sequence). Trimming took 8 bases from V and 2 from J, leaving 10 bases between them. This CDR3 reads CAMNRAYNSPLHF. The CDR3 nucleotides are TGTGCCATGAACCGGGCCTATAATTCACCCCTCCACTTT.

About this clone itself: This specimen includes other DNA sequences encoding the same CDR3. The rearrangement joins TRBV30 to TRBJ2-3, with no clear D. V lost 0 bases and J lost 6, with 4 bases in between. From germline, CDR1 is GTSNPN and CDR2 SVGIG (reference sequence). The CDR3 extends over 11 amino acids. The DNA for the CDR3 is TGTGCCTGGAGTGTAGGGGATACGCAGTATTTT. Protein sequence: CAWSVGDTQYF.

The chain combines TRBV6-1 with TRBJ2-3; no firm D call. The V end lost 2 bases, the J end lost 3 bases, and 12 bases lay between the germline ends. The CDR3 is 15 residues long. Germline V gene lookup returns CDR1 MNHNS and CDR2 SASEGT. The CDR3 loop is CASSELGARTDTQYF. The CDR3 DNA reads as TGTGCCAGCAGTGAATTAGGAGCGCGGACAGATACGCAGTATTTT.

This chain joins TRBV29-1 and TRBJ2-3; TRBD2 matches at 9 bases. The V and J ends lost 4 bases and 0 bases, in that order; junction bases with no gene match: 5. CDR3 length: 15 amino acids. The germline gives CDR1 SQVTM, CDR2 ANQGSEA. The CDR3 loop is CSVAMLAGSTDTQYF. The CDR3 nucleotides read TGCAGCGTTGCAATGCTAGCGGGAAGCACAGATACGCAGTATTTT.

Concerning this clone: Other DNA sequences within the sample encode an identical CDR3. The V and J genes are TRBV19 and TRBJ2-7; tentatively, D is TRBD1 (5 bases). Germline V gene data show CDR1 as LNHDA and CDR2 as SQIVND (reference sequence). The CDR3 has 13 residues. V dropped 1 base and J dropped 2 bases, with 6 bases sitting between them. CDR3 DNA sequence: TGTGCCAGTAGTATAGTAGGGGCCTACGAGCAGTACTTC. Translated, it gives CASSIVGAYEQYF.

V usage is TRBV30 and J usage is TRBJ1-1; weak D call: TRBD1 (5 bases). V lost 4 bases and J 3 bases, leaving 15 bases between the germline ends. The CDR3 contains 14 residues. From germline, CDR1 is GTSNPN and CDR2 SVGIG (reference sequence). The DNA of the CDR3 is TGTGCCTGGACCTTACTCGGGGGGGACACTGAAGCTTTCTTT. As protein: CAWTLLGGDTEAFF.

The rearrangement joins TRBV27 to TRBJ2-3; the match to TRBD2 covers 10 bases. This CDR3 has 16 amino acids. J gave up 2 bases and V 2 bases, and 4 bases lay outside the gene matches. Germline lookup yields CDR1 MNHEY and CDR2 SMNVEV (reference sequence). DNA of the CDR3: TGTGCCAGCAGTTTACTTGGACTAGCGGTCACAGATACGCAGTATTTT. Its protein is CASSLLGLAVTDTQYF.

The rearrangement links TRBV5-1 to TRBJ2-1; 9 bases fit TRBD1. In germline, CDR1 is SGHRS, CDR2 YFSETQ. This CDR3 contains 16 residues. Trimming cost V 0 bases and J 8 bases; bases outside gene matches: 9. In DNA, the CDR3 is TGCGCCAGCAGCTTGGACCAGGGGACAGGGATCTATGAGCAGTTCTTC. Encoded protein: CASSLDQGTGIYEQFF.

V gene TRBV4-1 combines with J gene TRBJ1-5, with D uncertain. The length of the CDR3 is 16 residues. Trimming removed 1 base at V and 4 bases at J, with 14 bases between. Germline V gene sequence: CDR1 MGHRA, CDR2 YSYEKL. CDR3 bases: TGCGCCAGCAGCCAAGGGTTAGGGCAGACAAATCAGCCCCAGCATTTT. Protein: CASSQGLGQTNQPQHF.

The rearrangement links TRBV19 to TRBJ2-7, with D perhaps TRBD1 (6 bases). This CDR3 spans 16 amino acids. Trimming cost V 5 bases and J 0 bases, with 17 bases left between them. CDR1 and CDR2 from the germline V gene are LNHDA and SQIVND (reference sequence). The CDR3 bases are TGTGCCAGTAGTTCACCCGGGACAAGCAGCTCCTACGAGCAGTACTTC. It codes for CASSSPGTSSSYEQYF.

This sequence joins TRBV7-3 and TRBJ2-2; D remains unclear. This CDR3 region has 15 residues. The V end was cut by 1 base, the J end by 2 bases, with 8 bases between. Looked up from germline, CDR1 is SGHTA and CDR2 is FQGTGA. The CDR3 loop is CASSLSQDNTGELFF. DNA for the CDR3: TGTGCCAGCAGCTTAAGTCAGGATAACACCGGGGAGCTGTTTTTT.

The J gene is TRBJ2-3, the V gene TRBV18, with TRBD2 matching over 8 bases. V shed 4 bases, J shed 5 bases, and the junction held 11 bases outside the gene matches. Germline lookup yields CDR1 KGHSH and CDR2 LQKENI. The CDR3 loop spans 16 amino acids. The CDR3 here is CASSRPGLEGRDTQYF. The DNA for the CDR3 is TGTGCCAGCTCACGACCGGGACTAGAAGGTAGAGATACGCAGTATTTT. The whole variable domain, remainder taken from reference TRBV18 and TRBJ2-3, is NAGVMQNPRHLVRRRGQEARLRCSPMKGHSHVYWYRQLPEEGLKFMVYLQKENIIDESGMPKERFSAEFPKEGPSILRIQQVVRGDSAAYFCASSRPGLEGRDTQYFGPGTRLTVL.

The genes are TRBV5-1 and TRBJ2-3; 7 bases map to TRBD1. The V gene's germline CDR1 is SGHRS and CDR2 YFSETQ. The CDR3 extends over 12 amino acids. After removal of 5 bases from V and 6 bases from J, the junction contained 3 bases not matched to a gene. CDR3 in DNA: TGCGCCAGCAGGTTGACAGGGGATACGCAGTATTTT. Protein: CASRLTGDTQYF.

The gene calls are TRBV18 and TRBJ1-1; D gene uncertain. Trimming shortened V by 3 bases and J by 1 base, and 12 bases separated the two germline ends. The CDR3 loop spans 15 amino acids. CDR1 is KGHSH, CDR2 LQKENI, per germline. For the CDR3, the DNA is TGTGCCAGCTCACCTTTGGCAGGCCAGAACACTGAAGCTTTCTTT. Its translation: CASSPLAGQNTEAFF. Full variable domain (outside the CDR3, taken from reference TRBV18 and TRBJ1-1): NAGVMQNPRHLVRRRGQEARLRCSPMKGHSHVYWYRQLPEEGLKFMVYLQKENIIDESGMPKERFSAEFPKEGPSILRIQQVVRGDSAAYFCASSPLAGQNTEAFFGQGTRLTVV.

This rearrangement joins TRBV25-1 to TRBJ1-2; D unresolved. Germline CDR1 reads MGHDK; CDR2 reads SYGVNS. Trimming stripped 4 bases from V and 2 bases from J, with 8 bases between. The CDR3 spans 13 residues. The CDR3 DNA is TGTGCCAGCAGTGGTCAGACGAACTATGGCTACACCTTC. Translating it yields CASSGQTNYGYTF.

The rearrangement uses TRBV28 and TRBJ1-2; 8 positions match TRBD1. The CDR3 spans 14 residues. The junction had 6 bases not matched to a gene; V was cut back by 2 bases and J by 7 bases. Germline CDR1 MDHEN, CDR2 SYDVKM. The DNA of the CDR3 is TGTGCCAGCAGTTTAGCACAGGGGGGTTTTGGCTACACCTTC. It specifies CASSLAQGGFGYTF.

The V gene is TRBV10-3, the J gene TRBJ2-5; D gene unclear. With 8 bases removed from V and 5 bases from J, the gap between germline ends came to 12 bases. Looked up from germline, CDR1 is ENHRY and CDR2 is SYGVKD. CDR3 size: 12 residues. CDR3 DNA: TGTGCCATCGGGAAGACGAAGGAGACCCAGTACTTC. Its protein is CAIGKTKETQYF.

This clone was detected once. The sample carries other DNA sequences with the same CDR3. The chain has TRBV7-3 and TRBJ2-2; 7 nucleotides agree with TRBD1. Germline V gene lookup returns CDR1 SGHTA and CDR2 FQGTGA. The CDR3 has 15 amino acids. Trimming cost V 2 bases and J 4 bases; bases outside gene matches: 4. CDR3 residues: CASSLDRVGTGELFF. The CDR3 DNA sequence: TGTGCCAGCAGCTTAGACAGGGTGGGCACCGGGGAGCTGTTTTTT.